This is a list of T cell receptor beta chains from one sample in a study of cytomegalovirus exposure and HLA in healthy donors. Clones were read by immunoSEQ multiplex PCR, and TCRdb kept only the in-frame ones, dropping some. The table has 85,000 to 100,000 clones, over 65% seen once. Specimen: PBMCs. Every receptor here comes from a man aged 55 to 70 in good health and CMV-seropositive. The CDR3 runs from the conserved cysteine through the conserved F or W. The order of the fields is clone size, J gene, D gene, V gene, CDR3 DNA, CDR3 protein. D genes are given only for firm matches. Expanded clones are given a class, and other clones once, few, many or no size at all.

size: few; J: TRBJ1-2; D: NA; V: TRBV10-3; DNA: TGTGCCATCAGTGAAAGCACTACCTATGGCTACACCTTC; CDR3: CAISESTTYGYTF
size: NA; J: TRBJ2-3; D: NA; V: TRBV7-9; DNA: TGTGCCAGCAGCCCCGGGACCGCTCGGGGGTGGGATACGCAGTATTTT; CDR3: CASSPGTARGWDTQYF
size: NA; J: TRBJ2-7; D: NA; V: TRBV6-5; DNA: TGTGCCAGCAGTTACTCGAGGGACACACGAGCAGTGTACTTC; CDR3: CASSYSRDTRAVYF
size: NA; J: TRBJ1-2; D: NA; V: TRBV12-5; DNA: TGTGCTAGTGGTTTGGTAGGAGTACCCTATGGCTACACCTTC; CDR3: CASGLVGVPYGYTF
size: NA; J: TRBJ1-5; D: NA; V: TRBV30; DNA: TGTGCCTGGAGTGGAGGGGGTGGTCAGCCCCAGCATTTT; CDR3: CAWSGGGGQPQHF
size: NA; J: TRBJ2-7; D: TRBD1; V: TRBV2; DNA: TGTGCCAGCAGTGAAGATGGGGGACAGGGGGCCGAGCAGTACTTC; CDR3: CASSEDGGQGAEQYF
size: NA; J: TRBJ1-2; D: NA; V: TRBV6-5; DNA: TGTGCCGCACGAAAGAGGCAGAACTATGGCTACACCTTT; CDR3: CAARKRQNYGYTF
size: NA; J: TRBJ2-1; D: NA; V: TRBV7-8; DNA: TGTGCCAGCAGCTTTCCACAGGCTTTTCAGCAGTTCTTC; CDR3: CASSFPQAFQQFF
size: NA; J: TRBJ2-7; D: TRBD1; V: TRBV7-6; DNA: TGTGCCAGCAGCCTCAATAGGGCCAAAACAGGGGTTAGGACCTACGAGCAGTACTTC; CDR3: CASSLNRAKTGVRTYEQYF
size: NA; J: TRBJ1-6; D: NA; V: TRBV6-1; DNA: TGTGCCAGCAGTGAAGCGCGTCACGTTAGCTCCTATAATTCACCCCTCCACTTT; CDR3: CASSEARHVSSYNSPLHF
size: NA; J: TRBJ2-5; D: TRBD2; V: TRBV9; DNA: TGTGCCAGCAGCGCAGCGGGGGGGCTTGAGACCCAGTACTTC; CDR3: CASSAAGGLETQYF
size: NA; J: TRBJ1-2; D: TRBD1; V: TRBV27; DNA: TGTGCCAGCAGTTTTGGGGTGGGACAGACTAACTATGGCTACACCTTC; CDR3: CASSFGVGQTNYGYTF
size: few; J: TRBJ1-1; D: TRBD1; V: TRBV4-1; DNA: TGCGCCAGCAGCCAAGATTCGACAGGGAAGGACACTGAAGCTTTCTTT; CDR3: CASSQDSTGKDTEAFF
size: NA; J: TRBJ2-3; D: TRBD2; V: TRBV5-4; DNA: TGTGCCAGCAGCTCTGCGGGGGTGGTCACAGATACGCAGTATTTT; CDR3: CASSSAGVVTDTQYF
size: NA; J: TRBJ2-1; D: TRBD1; V: TRBV9; DNA: TGTGCCAGTAATACAGGGGTAGATGAGCAGTTCTTC; CDR3: CASNTGVDEQFF
size: NA; J: TRBJ2-7; D: NA; V: TRBV7-8; DNA: TGTGCCAGCAGCTTAGGTCACAGGGTCTACGAGCAGTACTTC; CDR3: CASSLGHRVYEQYF
size: NA; J: TRBJ2-7; D: NA; V: TRBV4-1; DNA: TGCGCCAGCAGCCAAAGCAGGTCCTCCTACGAGCAGTACTTC; CDR3: CASSQSRSSYEQYF
size: NA; J: TRBJ2-1; D: TRBD2; V: TRBV19; DNA: TGTGCCAGTACCCCGGACACAGTTGGACTAGCGGGGGACTACAATGAGCAGTTCTTC; CDR3: CASTPDTVGLAGDYNEQFF
size: NA; J: TRBJ2-2; D: NA; V: TRBV7-2; DNA: TGTGCCAGCAGCTTGTACAGGGCAGCCGGGGAGCTGTTTTTT; CDR3: CASSLYRAAGELFF
size: NA; J: TRBJ2-7; D: NA; V: TRBV6-5; DNA: TGTGCCAGCAGTGTCGCTCAGGGACACCACTACGAGCAGTACTTC; CDR3: CASSVAQGHHYEQYF
size: NA; J: TRBJ2-1; D: TRBD2; V: TRBV28; DNA: TGTGCCAGCAGCCTCGGTGGTAGCGGGGGGGCGGGATACAATGAGCAGTTCTTC; CDR3: CASSLGGSGGAGYNEQFF
size: NA; J: TRBJ2-7; D: NA; V: TRBV10-3; DNA: TGTGCTCCTAGTCCGGGTTCTAGCTCCTACGAGCAGTACTTC; CDR3: CAPSPGSSSYEQYF
size: NA; J: TRBJ2-3; D: NA; V: TRBV4-1; DNA: TGCGCCAGCAGCCAAGATTTCCGCAGTGTATACACAGATACGCAGTATTTT; CDR3: CASSQDFRSVYTDTQYF
size: once; J: TRBJ2-7; D: NA; V: TRBV5-6; DNA: TGTGCCAGCAGCTTGGCAATCTTGGCGGGTACCTACGAGCAGTACTTC; CDR3: CASSLAILAGTYEQYF
size: NA; J: TRBJ2-5; D: NA; V: TRBV6-1; DNA: TGTGCCAGCAGTGATCCAGGTCTCCATGGGGAGACCCAGTACTTC; CDR3: CASSDPGLHGETQYF
size: NA; J: TRBJ2-7; D: TRBD2; V: TRBV7-8; DNA: TGTGCCAGCAGCTCACTAGCGGGGACCTTTCACGAGCAGTACTTC; CDR3: CASSSLAGTFHEQYF
size: NA; J: TRBJ2-7; D: TRBD1; V: TRBV30; DNA: TGTGCCTGGAGTGTGGGGGACAGGGGAGGGGATCAGTACTTC; CDR3: CAWSVGDRGGDQYF
size: NA; J: TRBJ2-7; D: TRBD1; V: TRBV2; DNA: TGTGCCAGCAGCACCTTTGTCGGGGACAGGGGTTACGAGCAGTACTTC; CDR3: CASSTFVGDRGYEQYF
size: NA; J: TRBJ2-7; D: NA; V: TRBV5-6; DNA: TGTGCCAGCAGCCCTATAGGGGGAGGGACCTACGAGCAGTACTTC; CDR3: CASSPIGGGTYEQYF
size: NA; J: TRBJ1-2; D: NA; V: TRBV25-1; DNA: TGTGCCAGCAGTGAATATCGAACTCAGGGAAACTATGGCTACACCTTC; CDR3: CASSEYRTQGNYGYTF
size: NA; J: TRBJ1-1; D: TRBD1; V: TRBV7-2; DNA: TGTGCCAGCAGCAAACACAGGGGGCTGAGCACTGAAGCTTTCTTT; CDR3: CASSKHRGLSTEAFF
size: NA; J: TRBJ1-6; D: TRBD1; V: TRBV19; DNA: TGTGCCAGTAGTACTCGGTTGGGACAGGGAGGTTCACCCCTCCACTTT; CDR3: CASSTRLGQGGSPLHF
size: NA; J: TRBJ2-5; D: NA; V: TRBV7-7; DNA: TGTGCTAGCAGTTTACAGGGCGGGATCCAAGAGACCCAGTACTTC; CDR3: CASSLQGGIQETQYF
size: NA; J: TRBJ1-1; D: NA; V: TRBV4-3; DNA: TGCGCCAGCAGCCGACGACAAAACACTGAAGCTTTCTTT; CDR3: CASSRRQNTEAFF
size: NA; J: TRBJ2-5; D: TRBD2; V: TRBV4-3; DNA: TGCGCCAGCAGCCAAGATCTAAGCGGGGGATGGGGAGAGACCCAGTACTTC; CDR3: CASSQDLSGGWGETQYF
size: NA; J: TRBJ2-3; D: TRBD1; V: TRBV2; DNA: TGTGCCACTACACAGGGGTTTACGACCACAGATACGCAGTATTTT; CDR3: CATTQGFTTTDTQYF
size: few; J: TRBJ2-2; D: TRBD2; V: TRBV7-7; DNA: TGTGCTAGCAGCGGGTACGGGGGGGCTAACACCGGGGAGCTGTTTTTT; CDR3: CASSGYGGANTGELFF
size: once; J: TRBJ1-1; D: NA; V: TRBV6-1; DNA: TGTGCCAGCAGTGAGGCCCAGATCACTGAAGCTTTCTTT; CDR3: CASSEAQITEAFF
size: NA; J: TRBJ2-5; D: NA; V: TRBV9; DNA: TGTGCCAGCAGCGTAGGGACAATCCAGGAGACCCAGTACTTC; CDR3: CASSVGTIQETQYF
size: NA; J: TRBJ2-3; D: NA; V: TRBV5-6; DNA: TGTGCCAGCAGCGCTAGGGGGTTTAGCACAGATACGCAGTATTTT; CDR3: CASSARGFSTDTQYF
size: few; J: TRBJ1-4; D: NA; V: TRBV6-1; DNA: TGTGCCAGCAGTGAATCCGGGGGAGGAGAAAAACTGTTTTTT; CDR3: CASSESGGGEKLFF
size: NA; J: TRBJ1-2; D: TRBD1; V: TRBV7-2; DNA: TGTGCCAGCAGCTTTGGGACCGGGACAGGGAACTATGGCTACACCTTC; CDR3: CASSFGTGTGNYGYTF
size: few; J: TRBJ2-6; D: TRBD2; V: TRBV4-1; DNA: TGCGCCAGCAGCCAAGGAGCGGGGGGGACTGGGGCCAACGTCCTGACTTTC; CDR3: CASSQGAGGTGANVLTF
size: NA; J: TRBJ2-3; D: TRBD2; V: TRBV4-1; DNA: TGCGCCAGCAGCCAAGATTTCGGGGGGGCAACAGATACGCAGTATTTT; CDR3: CASSQDFGGATDTQYF
size: NA; J: TRBJ1-2; D: TRBD1; V: TRBV7-3; DNA: TGTGCCAGCAGCTCCGGACAGGGGTCTGTCTATGGCTACACCTTC; CDR3: CASSSGQGSVYGYTF
size: NA; J: TRBJ2-1; D: TRBD2; V: TRBV5-4; DNA: TGTGCCAGCAGCTTGGGGATAGCGGGGCGCAATGAGCAGTTCTTC; CDR3: CASSLGIAGRNEQFF
size: once; J: TRBJ1-5; D: TRBD1; V: TRBV4-1; DNA: TGCGCCAGCAGCCAAAGGACAGGGGGTGACCAGCCCCAGCATTTT; CDR3: CASSQRTGGDQPQHF
size: NA; J: TRBJ2-7; D: TRBD1; V: TRBV28; DNA: TGTGCCAGCAGTTTATTCCGGACAGGTTGGCAGTACTTC; CDR3: CASSLFRTGWQYF
size: few; J: TRBJ2-2; D: TRBD1; V: TRBV14; DNA: TGTGCCAGCAGCCAAGGGACAGGGGCTTACACCGGGGAGCTGTTTTTT; CDR3: CASSQGTGAYTGELFF
size: few; J: TRBJ1-2; D: NA; V: TRBV5-6; DNA: TGTGCCAGCAGCCCTACGGGGGAGGTCGGCTACACCTTC; CDR3: CASSPTGEVGYTF
size: NA; J: TRBJ2-2; D: NA; V: TRBV6-1; DNA: TGTGCCAGCAGTCATACCGACAGGCGCGGGGAGCTGTTTTTT; CDR3: CASSHTDRRGELFF
size: NA; J: TRBJ1-2; D: TRBD1; V: TRBV9; DNA: TGTGCCAGCAGCCCCTCGGGGACAGGGGCTAACTATGGCTACACCTTC; CDR3: CASSPSGTGANYGYTF
size: NA; J: TRBJ2-2; D: TRBD1; V: TRBV27; DNA: TGTGCCAGCCTTAAGACAGGGATCACCGGGGAGCTGTTTTTT; CDR3: CASLKTGITGELFF
size: NA; J: TRBJ1-5; D: NA; V: TRBV6-4; DNA: TGTGCCAGCAGCGTTGACGGGAATCAGCCCCAGCATTTT; CDR3: CASSVDGNQPQHF